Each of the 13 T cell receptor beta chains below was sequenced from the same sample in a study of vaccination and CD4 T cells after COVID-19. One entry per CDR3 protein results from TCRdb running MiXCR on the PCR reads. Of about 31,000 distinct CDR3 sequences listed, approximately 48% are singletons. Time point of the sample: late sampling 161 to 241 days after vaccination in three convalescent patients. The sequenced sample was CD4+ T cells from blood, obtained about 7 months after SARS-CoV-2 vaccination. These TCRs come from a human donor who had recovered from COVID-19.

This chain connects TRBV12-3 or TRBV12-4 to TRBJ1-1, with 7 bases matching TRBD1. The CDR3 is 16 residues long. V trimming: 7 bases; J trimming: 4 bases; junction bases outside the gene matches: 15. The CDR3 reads CASTQGRGRGSTEAFF. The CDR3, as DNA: TGTGCCAGCACCCAGGGAAGGGGGCGTGGGAGCACTGAAGCTTTCTTT.

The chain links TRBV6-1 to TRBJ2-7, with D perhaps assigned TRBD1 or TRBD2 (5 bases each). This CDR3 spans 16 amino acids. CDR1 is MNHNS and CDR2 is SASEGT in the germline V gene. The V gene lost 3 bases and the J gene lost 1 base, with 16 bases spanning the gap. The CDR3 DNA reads TGTGCCAGCAGTGACGTCGAGGGAACAGGTTCCTACGAGCAGTACTTC. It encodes CASSDVEGTGSYEQYF.

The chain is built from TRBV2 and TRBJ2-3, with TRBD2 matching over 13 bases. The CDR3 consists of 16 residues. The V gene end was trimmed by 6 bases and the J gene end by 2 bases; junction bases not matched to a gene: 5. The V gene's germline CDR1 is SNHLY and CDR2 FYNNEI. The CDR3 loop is CASSSGLAGLTDTQYF. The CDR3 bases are TGTGCCAGCAGCTCGGGACTAGCGGGACTCACAGATACGCAGTATTTT. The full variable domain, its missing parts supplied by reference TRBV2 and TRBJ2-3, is EPEVTQTPSHQVTQMGQEVILRCVPISNHLYFYWYRQILGQKVEFLVSFYNNEISEKSEIFDDQFSVERPDGSNFTLKIRSTKLEDSAMYFCASSSGLAGLTDTQYFGPGTRLTVL.

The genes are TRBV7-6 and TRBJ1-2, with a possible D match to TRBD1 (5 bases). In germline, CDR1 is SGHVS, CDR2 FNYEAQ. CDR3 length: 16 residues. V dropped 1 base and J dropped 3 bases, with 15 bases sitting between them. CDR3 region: CASSLERAGLDYGYTF. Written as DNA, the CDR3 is TGTGCCAGCAGCTTAGAAAGAGCAGGGCTGGACTATGGCTACACCTTC.

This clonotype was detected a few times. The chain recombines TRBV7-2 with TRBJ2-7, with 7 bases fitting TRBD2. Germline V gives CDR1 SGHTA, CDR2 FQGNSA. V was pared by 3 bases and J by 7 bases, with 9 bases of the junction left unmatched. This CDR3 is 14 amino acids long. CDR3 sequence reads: CASSFEGGPGEQYF. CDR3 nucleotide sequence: TGTGCCAGCAGCTTCGAGGGAGGGCCGGGGGAGCAGTACTTC.

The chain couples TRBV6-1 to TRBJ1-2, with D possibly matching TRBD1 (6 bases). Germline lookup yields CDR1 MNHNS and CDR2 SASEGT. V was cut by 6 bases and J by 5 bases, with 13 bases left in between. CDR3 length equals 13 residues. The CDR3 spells CASSRGALYGYTF. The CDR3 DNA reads TGTGCCAGCAGCCGGGGGGCCCTATATGGCTACACCTTC.

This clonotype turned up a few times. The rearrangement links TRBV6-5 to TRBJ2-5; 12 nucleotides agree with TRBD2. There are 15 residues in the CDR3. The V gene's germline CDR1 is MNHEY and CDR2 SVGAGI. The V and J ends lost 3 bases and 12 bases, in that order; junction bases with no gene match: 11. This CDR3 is CASSYYRASGRAEYF. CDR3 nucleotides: TGTGCCAGCAGTTATTACAGGGCTAGCGGGAGGGCTGAGTACTTC.

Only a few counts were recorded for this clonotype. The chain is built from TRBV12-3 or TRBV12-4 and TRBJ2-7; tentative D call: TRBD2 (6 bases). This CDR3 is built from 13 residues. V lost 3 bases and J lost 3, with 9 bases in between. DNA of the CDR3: TGTGCCAGCAGTTTTGGCGGGAACTACGAGCAGTACTTC. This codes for CASSFGGNYEQYF.

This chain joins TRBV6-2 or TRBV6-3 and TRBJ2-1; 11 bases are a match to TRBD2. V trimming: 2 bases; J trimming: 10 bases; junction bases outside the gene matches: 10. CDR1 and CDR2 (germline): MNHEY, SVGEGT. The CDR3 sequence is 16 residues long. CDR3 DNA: TGTGCCAGCAGTTACGGAGCTAGCGGGAGGTGGGGCGAGCAGTTCTTC. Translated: CASSYGASGRWGEQFF.

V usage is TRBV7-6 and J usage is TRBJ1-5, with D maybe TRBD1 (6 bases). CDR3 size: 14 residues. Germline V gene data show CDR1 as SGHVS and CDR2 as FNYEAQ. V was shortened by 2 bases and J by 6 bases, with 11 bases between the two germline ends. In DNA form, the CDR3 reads TGTGCCAGCAGCTTATCTCAGGGGCGTCAGCCCCAGCATTTT. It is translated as CASSLSQGRQPQHF.

The CDR3 reads CAWRRGARPDTEAFF. In nucleotides, the CDR3 is TGTGCCTGGAGAAGAGGGGCCCGCCCAGACACTGAAGCTTTCTTT. V usage is TRBV30 and J usage is TRBJ1-1; D is possibly TRBD1 (5 bases). CDR3 length equals 15 residues. With 3 bases removed from V and 3 bases from J, the gap between germline ends came to 17 bases. Germline V lookup: CDR1 GTSNPN, CDR2 SVGIG (reference sequence). The entire variable domain, with the rest obtained from reference TRBV30 and TRBJ1-1, is as follows: SQTIHQWPATLVQPVGSPLSLECTVEGTSNPNLYWYRQAAGRGLQLLFYSVGIGQISSEVPQNLSASRPQDRQFILSSKKLLLSDSGFYLCAWRRGARPDTEAFFGQGTRLTVV.

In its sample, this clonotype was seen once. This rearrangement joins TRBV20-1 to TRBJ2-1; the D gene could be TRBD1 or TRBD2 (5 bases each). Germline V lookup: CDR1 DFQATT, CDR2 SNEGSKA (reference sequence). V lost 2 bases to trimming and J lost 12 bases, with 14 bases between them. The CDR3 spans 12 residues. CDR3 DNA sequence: TGCAGTGCTAGACCCGCGTCTGGGGGGCAGTTCTTC. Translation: CSARPASGGQFF.

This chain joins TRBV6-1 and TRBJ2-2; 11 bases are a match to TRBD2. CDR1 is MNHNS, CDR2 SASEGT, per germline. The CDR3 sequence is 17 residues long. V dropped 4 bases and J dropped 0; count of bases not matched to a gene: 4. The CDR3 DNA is TGTGCCAGCAGTGGACGACTAGCGGGAACGAACACCGGGGAGCTGTTTTTT. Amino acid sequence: CASSGRLAGTNTGELFF.